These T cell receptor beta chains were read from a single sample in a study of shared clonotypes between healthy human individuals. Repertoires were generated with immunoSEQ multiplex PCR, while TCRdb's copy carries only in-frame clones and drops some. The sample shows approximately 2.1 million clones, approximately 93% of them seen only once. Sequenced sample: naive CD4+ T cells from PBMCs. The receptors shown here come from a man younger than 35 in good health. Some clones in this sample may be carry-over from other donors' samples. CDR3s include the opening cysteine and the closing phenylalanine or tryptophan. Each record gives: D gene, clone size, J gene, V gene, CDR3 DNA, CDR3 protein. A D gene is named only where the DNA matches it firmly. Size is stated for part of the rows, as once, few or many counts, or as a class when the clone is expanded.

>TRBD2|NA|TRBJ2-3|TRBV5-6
TGTGCCAGCAGCCTGAGCGGGGGCACAGATACGCAGTATTTT
CASSLSGGTDTQYF
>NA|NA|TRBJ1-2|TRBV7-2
TGTGCCAGCCTGGGGTTTGATAACTATGGCTACACCTTC
CASLGFDNYGYTF
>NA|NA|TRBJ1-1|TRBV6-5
TGTGCCAGCAGTTACTCGAAACCAGGGTCAGCTGAAGCTTTCTTT
CASSYSKPGSAEAFF
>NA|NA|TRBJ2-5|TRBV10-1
TGCGCCAGCAGTGAGTCTGGGGAAGAGACCCAGTACTTC
CASSESGEETQYF
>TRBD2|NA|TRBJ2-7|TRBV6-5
TGTGCCAGCAGTTCGAGCCCCGGGAGGGCCTATGAGCAGTACTTC
CASSSSPGRAYEQYF
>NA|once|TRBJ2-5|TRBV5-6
TGTGCCAGCAGCCCCGGGCACGGGGAGACCCAGTACTTC
CASSPGHGETQYF
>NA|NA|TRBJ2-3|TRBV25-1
TGTGCCAGCAGTGAATGGCGCCTTGGCACAGATACGCAGTATTTT
CASSEWRLGTDTQYF
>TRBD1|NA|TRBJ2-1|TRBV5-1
TGCGCCAGCACCCCCCTCATAGGGACAGGAAGATATTTTGAGCAGTTCTTC
CASTPLIGTGRYFEQFF
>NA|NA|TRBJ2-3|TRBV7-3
TGTGCCAGCAGCTCCAGGGGTAGCACAGATACGCAGTATTTT
CASSSRGSTDTQYF
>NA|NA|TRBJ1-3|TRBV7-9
TGTGCCAGCAGCCCCGGACAGAGCTCTGGAAACACCATATATTTT
CASSPGQSSGNTIYF
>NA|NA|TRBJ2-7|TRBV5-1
TGCGCCAGCAGCCCGCTGGTTTGGCAGGGGGGAACCTACGAGCAGTACTTC
CASSPLVWQGGTYEQYF
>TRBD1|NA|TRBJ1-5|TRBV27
TGTGCCAGCAGCGGAGACAGGGGGGCAAATCAGCCCCAGCATTTT
CASSGDRGANQPQHF
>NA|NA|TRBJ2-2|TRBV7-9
TGTGCCAGCAGCTTAGGACAGATCGGGGAGCTGTTTTTT
CASSLGQIGELFF
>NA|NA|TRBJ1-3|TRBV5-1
TGCGCCAGCAGCTCTAACGGGGGCACTGGAAACACCATATATTTT
CASSSNGGTGNTIYF
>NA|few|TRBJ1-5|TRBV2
TGTGCCAGCAGTGAAACGGCCACCGGCAATCAGCCCCAGCATTTT
CASSETATGNQPQHF
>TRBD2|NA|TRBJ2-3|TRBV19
TGTGCCAGTAGTCTCCGACTAGCGGGAGGGCCAGATACGCAGTATTTT
CASSLRLAGGPDTQYF
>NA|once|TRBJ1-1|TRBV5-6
TGTGCCAGCAGCTATAGGGGTTGGGGGAACACTGAAGCTTTCTTT
CASSYRGWGNTEAFF
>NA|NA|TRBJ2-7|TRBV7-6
TGTGCCAGCAGCTTAGGGGGGTTGGACGAGCAGTACTTC
CASSLGGLDEQYF
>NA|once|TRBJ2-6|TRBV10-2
TGCGCCAGCAGTAACAGGGAGACCGGGGCCAACGTCCTGACTTTC
CASSNRETGANVLTF
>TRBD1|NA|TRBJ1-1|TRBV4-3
TGCGCCAGCAGCCACAATGACGTCCCGGGACAGGGAGAGAACACTGAAGCTTTCTTT
CASSHNDVPGQGENTEAFF
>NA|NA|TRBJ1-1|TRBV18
TGTGCCAGCTCACCACTCTCGGGTTCGGGGATGAACACTGAAGCTTTCTTT
CASSPLSGSGMNTEAFF
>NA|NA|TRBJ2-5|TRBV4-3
TGCGCCAGCAGCCAAGGGGCAGGGTCTGCAGAGACCCAGTACTTC
CASSQGAGSAETQYF
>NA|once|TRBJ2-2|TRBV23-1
TGCGCCAGCAGTCAATCTGAGCCAGCTAACACCGGGGAGCTGTTTTTT
CASSQSEPANTGELFF
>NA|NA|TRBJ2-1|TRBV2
TGTGCCAGCAAATACGGACACAATGAGCAGTTCTTC
CASKYGHNEQFF
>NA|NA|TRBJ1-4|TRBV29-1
TGCAGCGTTGAAGATCGGAGGCAGGTACCTGGAAAACTGTTTTTT
CSVEDRRQVPGKLFF